These 15 T cell receptor beta chains share one sample of origin, sequenced in a study of CD8+ T cells in alopecia areata. cDNA prepared by RNA extraction and subsequent reverse transcription served as the template for sequencing. The table came from immunoSEQ multiplex PCR; TCRdb's copy has only in-frame clones and leaves some out. The sample lists about 200,000 clones, roughly three fifths occurring once. The sequenced material came from CD8+ T cells sorted from blood. These receptor sequences come from a human donor in good health.

This rearrangement joins TRBV30 to TRBJ1-5, with 7 bases lining up with TRBD1. Germline V gene lookup returns CDR1 GTSNPN and CDR2 SVGIG (reference sequence). The CDR3 is made up of 13 amino acids. V trimming: 5 bases; J trimming: 3 bases; junction bases outside the gene matches: 4. DNA for the CDR3: TGTGCCTGGGGAGACAGGGCCAATCAGCCCCAGCATTTT. Protein: CAWGDRANQPQHF. Supplemented by reference TRBV30 and TRBJ1-5, the full variable domain reads SQTIHQWPATLVQPVGSPLSLECTVEGTSNPNLYWYRQAAGRGLQLLFYSVGIGQISSEVPQNLSASRPQDRQFILSSKKLLLSDSGFYLCAWGDRANQPQHFGDGTRLSIL.

The chain uses TRBV6-1 and TRBJ2-1; no clear D gene. V shed 2 bases and J shed 8 bases, with 10 bases lying between them. The CDR3 length is 13 residues. Germline V gene data show CDR1 as MNHNS and CDR2 as SASEGT. The CDR3 reads CASSEQATYEQFF. The DNA for the CDR3 is TGTGCCAGCAGTGAACAGGCTACCTATGAGCAGTTCTTC.

This clone appeared a single time. The chain has TRBV29-1 and TRBJ2-3, with D maybe TRBD2 (5 bases). The V gene's germline CDR1 is SQVTM and CDR2 ANQGSEA. Deletions cut 4 bases from V and 3 bases from J, with 14 bases between. CDR3 length: 14 residues. CDR3 residues: CSVGSARLTDTQYF. In DNA, the CDR3 is TGCAGCGTTGGTAGCGCGCGGCTAACAGATACGCAGTATTTT.

The V and J genes are TRBV5-1 and TRBJ1-5; D unresolved. The CDR3 loop spans 14 amino acids. Trimming removed 2 bases at V and 10 bases at J, with 16 bases between. In germline, CDR1 is SGHRS, CDR2 YFSETQ. This CDR3 is CASSFGSGGSPQHF. The CDR3, as DNA: TGCGCCAGCAGCTTTGGGTCCGGAGGAAGCCCCCAGCATTTT.

This clone has only a few counts. This chain joins TRBV29-1 and TRBJ1-2; D perhaps matches TRBD1 (6 bases). The germline CDR1 and CDR2 sequences are SQVTM and ANQGSEA. The CDR3 runs 14 residues. Trimming shortened V by 7 bases and J by 4 bases, and 19 bases separated the two germline ends. The CDR3 is CSAPLEGEAYGYTF. CDR3 nucleotides: TGCAGCGCCCCTTTAGAGGGGGAGGCCTATGGCTACACCTTC.

The chain joins TRBV7-8 to TRBJ2-3; 9 bases are a match to TRBD2. CDR3 length: 17 amino acids. CDR1 is SGHVS, CDR2 FQNEAQ, per germline. The V and J ends lost 4 bases and 7 bases, in that order; junction bases with no gene match: 15. The CDR3 DNA follows: TGTGCCAGCAGCTCCCGGCGTTGGGCGGGGGGGGCACATACGCAGTATTTT. This encodes CASSSRRWAGGAHTQYF. Based on the CDR3 plus reference TRBV7-8 and TRBJ2-3, the full variable domain is GAGVSQSPRYKVAKRGQDVALRCDPISGHVSLFWYQQALGQGPEFLTYFQNEAQLDKSGLPSDRFFAERPEGSVSTLKIQRTQQEDSAVYLCASSSRRWAGGAHTQYFGPGTRLTVL.

J is TRBJ2-7 and V is TRBV25-1; no definite D call. The V gene's germline CDR1 is MGHDK and CDR2 SYGVNS. CDR3 length: 12 amino acids. Trimming removed 10 bases from V and 3 bases from J, with 13 bases in between. The CDR3 loop is CATFDGGYEQYF. CDR3 DNA: TGTGCCACCTTTGACGGCGGCTACGAGCAGTACTTC.

For this clone: With a much larger clone just one base away, this may be a read error. This chain joins TRBV4-1 and TRBJ2-6, with D maybe TRBD2 (5 bases). The CDR3 length is 17 residues. Germline V gene sequence: CDR1 MGHRA, CDR2 YSYEKL. Trimming took 3 bases from V and 2 from J, leaving 14 bases between them. The CDR3 reads CASSHASDGTGANVLTF. CDR3 sequence (DNA): TGCGCCAGCAGCCACGCCTCGGACGGGACTGGGGCCAACGTCCTGACTTTC.

V and J are TRBV30 and TRBJ2-7, with D possibly being TRBD1 (6 bases). Germline CDR1 is GTSNPN and CDR2 is SVGIG (reference sequence). This CDR3 contains 11 residues. The V end was cut by 5 bases, the J end by 3 bases, with 8 bases between. The CDR3 sequence: CAWSQGYEQYF. CDR3 DNA sequence: TGTGCCTGGTCACAGGGCTACGAGCAGTACTTC.

This clone has a count of ten or more. This chain uses TRBV4-2 with TRBJ2-3; D is undetermined. V lost 1 base to trimming and J lost 4 bases, with 6 bases between them. Germline V gives CDR1 LGHNA, CDR2 YNFKEQ. The CDR3 covers 13 residues. Here the CDR3 reads CASSQGSADTQYF. CDR3 in DNA: TGTGCCAGCAGCCAAGGGTCGGCAGATACGCAGTATTTT.

V is TRBV4-1 and J is TRBJ2-7; D gene uncertain. V was clipped by 0 bases and J by 4 bases, with 7 bases between them. The length of the CDR3 is 13 residues. Germline V gene data show CDR1 as MGHRA and CDR2 as YSYEKL. The CDR3 region has the DNA TGCGCCAGCAGCCAAGATGCGAGGTACGAGCAGTACTTC. It yields the protein CASSQDARYEQYF.

This clone was recorded at least ten times. The rearrangement uses TRBV29-1 and TRBJ1-2; 9 bases align to TRBD1. The CDR3 totals 15 residues. The V segment lost 7 bases and the J segment 8 bases; nucleotides outside the gene matches: 17. CDR1 and CDR2 (germline): SQVTM, ANQGSEA. CDR3 region: CSASGGTGLFGGYTF. DNA for the CDR3: TGCAGCGCCTCTGGCGGGACAGGGCTTTTCGGGGGCTACACCTTC.

As regards this clone: Additional DNA sequences in this sample encode the identical CDR3. The genes are TRBV29-1 and TRBJ2-7; D might be TRBD1 (5 bases). The germline CDR1 and CDR2 sequences are SQVTM and ANQGSEA. V lost 1 base and J 0 bases, leaving 10 bases between the germline ends. The CDR3 has 14 residues. The CDR3 DNA is TGCAGCGTTGAAGCAGGGAAGAGCTCCTACGAGCAGTACTTC. Amino acids: CSVEAGKSSYEQYF.

The table lists this clone with a few counts. The chain links TRBV30 to TRBJ2-1; 11 bases agree with TRBD2. Germline lookup yields CDR1 GTSNPN and CDR2 SVGIG (reference sequence). This CDR3 comprises 14 residues. V shed 3 bases, J shed 9 bases, and the junction held 7 bases outside the gene matches. In DNA form, the CDR3 reads TGTGCCTGGAGCTTTAGCGGGGGGGATCCTGAGCAGTTCTTC. Protein: CAWSFSGGDPEQFF.

This clone showed up just a few times. The chain joins TRBV19 to TRBJ1-1; a weak D match, TRBD1 (5 bases). The germline V gene encodes CDR1 LNHDA and CDR2 SQIVND (reference sequence). V lost 6 bases, J lost 0 bases, and 8 bases lay in between. The length of the CDR3 is 13 residues. The CDR3 DNA reads TGTGCCAGTAGGAGGGGTATGAACACTGAAGCTTTCTTT. Translating it yields CASRRGMNTEAFF.